This T cell receptor beta chain was retrieved from a study of glioma-infiltrating T cells. Germline V gene sequence: CDR1 SGHNT, CDR2 YYREEE (reference sequence). CDR3 length: 14 residues. Trimming removed 2 bases from V and 4 bases from J, with 12 bases in between. Study observations and caveats: Non-neoplastic patients had below-expected tissue-blood divergence, while all gliomas exceeded expectation.

Using RNA template, CDR3s of TCR alpha and beta were amplified with iRepertoire arm-PCR. Via MiXCR, TCRdb re-called the multiplex PCR reads, giving one row per CDR3 protein. The sample contains about 140,000 distinct CDR3 sequences, more than 35% of which appear only once. Concerning this clonotype: Its target is unknown.

The TCR sequence derives from a human donor with low-grade glioma or glioblastoma, undergoing nonglioma brain surgery, or in good health (not recorded which). V usage is TRBV5-4 and J usage is TRBJ1-2, with unresolved D. Sequences were obtained from glioma tissue, nonneoplastic brain tissue, or PBMCs (not recorded which). CDR3 sequence reads: CASSLTGGRYGYTF. CDR3 nucleotides: TGTGCCAGCAGCTTAACGGGAGGTCGCTATGGCTACACCTTC.